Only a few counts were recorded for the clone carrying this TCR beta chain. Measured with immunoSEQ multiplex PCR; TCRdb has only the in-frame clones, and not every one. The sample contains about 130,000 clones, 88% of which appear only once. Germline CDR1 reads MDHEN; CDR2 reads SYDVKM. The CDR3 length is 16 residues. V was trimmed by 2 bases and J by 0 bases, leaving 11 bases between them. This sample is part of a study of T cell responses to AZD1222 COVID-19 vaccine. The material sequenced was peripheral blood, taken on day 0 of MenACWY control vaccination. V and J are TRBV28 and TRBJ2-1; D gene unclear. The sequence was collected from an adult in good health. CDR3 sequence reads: CASSLHPASSYNEQFF. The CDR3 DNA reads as TGTGCCAGCAGTTTACATCCGGCTAGCTCCTACAATGAGCAGTTCTTC. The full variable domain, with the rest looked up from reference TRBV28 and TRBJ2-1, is DVKVTQSSRYLVKRTGEKVFLECVQDMDHENMFWYRQDPGLGLRLIYFSYDVKMKEKGDIPEGYSVSREKKERFSLILESASTNQTSMYLCASSLHPASSYNEQFFGPGTRLTVL.